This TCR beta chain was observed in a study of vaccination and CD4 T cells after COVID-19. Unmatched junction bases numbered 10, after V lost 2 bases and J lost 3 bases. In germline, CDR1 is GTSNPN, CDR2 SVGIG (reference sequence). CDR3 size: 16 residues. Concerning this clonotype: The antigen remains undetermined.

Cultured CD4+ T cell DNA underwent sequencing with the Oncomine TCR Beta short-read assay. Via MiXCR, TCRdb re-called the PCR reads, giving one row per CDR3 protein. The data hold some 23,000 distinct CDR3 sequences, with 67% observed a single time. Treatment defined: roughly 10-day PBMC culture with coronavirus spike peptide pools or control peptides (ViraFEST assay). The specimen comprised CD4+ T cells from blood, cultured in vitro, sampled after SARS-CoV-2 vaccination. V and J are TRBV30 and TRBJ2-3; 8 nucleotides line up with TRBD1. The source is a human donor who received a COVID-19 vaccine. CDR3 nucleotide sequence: TGTGCCTGGAGTATGCCCCGGACAGGGAGTACAGATACGCAGTATTTT. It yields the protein CAWSMPRTGSTDTQYF. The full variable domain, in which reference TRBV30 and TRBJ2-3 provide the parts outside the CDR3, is SQTIHQWPATLVQPVGSPLSLECTVEGTSNPNLYWYRQAAGRGLQLLFYSVGIGQISSEVPQNLSASRPQDRQFILSSKKLLLSDSGFYLCAWSMPRTGSTDTQYFGPGTRLTVL.